The sequence of this T cell receptor beta chain was determined in a study of shared clonotypes between healthy human individuals. Study-level results: Larger richness was generally estimated for naive than memory subsets.

Assay used: immunoSEQ multiplex PCR; TCRdb lists only in-frame clones, some missing. The repertoire holds approximately 640,000 clones, with 90% as singletons. A remark on this clone: Antigen specificity is unknown.

This TCR derives from a man in his late teens or twenties in good health. Some clones in this sample may be carry-over from other donors' samples. Sequences were obtained from memory CD8+ T cells from PBMCs. Noted subset: CD45RO+ cells pooled with CCR7-negative TemRA cells.

The CDR3: CASSPMVQGNEQYF. CDR3 DNA sequence: TGTGCCAGCAGCCCCATGGTGCAGGGCAACGAGCAGTACTTC. The gene calls are TRBV2 and TRBJ2-7, with D maybe TRBD1 (5 bases). The V end lost 6 bases, the J end lost 5 bases, and 17 bases lay between the germline ends. CDR1 and CDR2 from the germline V gene are SNHLY and FYNNEI. The CDR3 is 14 residues long. Supplemented by reference TRBV2 and TRBJ2-7, the full variable domain reads EPEVTQTPSHQVTQMGQEVILRCVPISNHLYFYWYRQILGQKVEFLVSFYNNEISEKSEIFDDQFSVERPDGSNFTLKIRSTKLEDSAMYFCASSPMVQGNEQYFGPGTRLTVT.